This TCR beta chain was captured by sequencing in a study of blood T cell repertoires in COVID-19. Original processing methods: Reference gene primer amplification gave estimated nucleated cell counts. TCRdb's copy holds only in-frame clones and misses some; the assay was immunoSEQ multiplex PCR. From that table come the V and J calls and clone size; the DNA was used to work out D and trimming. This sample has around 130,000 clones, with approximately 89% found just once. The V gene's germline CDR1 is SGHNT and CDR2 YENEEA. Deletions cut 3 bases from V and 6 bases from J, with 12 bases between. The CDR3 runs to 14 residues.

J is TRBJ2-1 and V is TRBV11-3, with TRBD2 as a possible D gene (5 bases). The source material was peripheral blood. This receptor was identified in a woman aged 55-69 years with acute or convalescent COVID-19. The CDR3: CASSLLPGSNEQFF. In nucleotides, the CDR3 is TGTGCCAGCAGCTTGCTCCCGGGGAGCAATGAGCAGTTCTTC.